This is a list of T cell receptor beta chains from one sample in a study of Graves' ophthalmopathy and Graves' hyperthyroidism. TCRdb called the multiplex PCR reads again in MiXCR, with one record for every CDR3 protein. Counted here are over a million distinct CDR3 sequences, 35% to 45% occurring once; the ten biggest clones make up around 10%. Material: peripheral blood or thyroid tissue (not recorded which). These receptors were collected from an adult man with Graves' hyperthyroidism. Both conserved end residues are part of each CDR3. D genes are given only for firm matches. Not every row has a clone size; where given, it reads once, few, many or a size class.

j_call v_call d_call clone_size cdr3_nt cdr3_aa
TRBJ2-5 TRBV29-1 TRBD2 few TGCAGCGCCTCCGCCTGGCTAGCGGGAGCCCCGGGAGAGACCCAGTACTTC CSASAWLAGAPGETQYF
TRBJ1-2 TRBV7-9 TRBD1 many TGTGCCAGCAGCTTCGTCGGGACAGAGACTAACTATGGCTACACCTTC CASSFVGTETNYGYTF
TRBJ2-7 TRBV19 TRBD1 many TGTGCCAGTAGTATGAACAGGGGGACCGTCTACGAGCAGTACTTC CASSMNRGTVYEQYF
TRBJ1-6 TRBV11-2 - - TGTGCCAGCAGGCCAGCCACCTTCCACCGAATTAGCTCCTATAATTCACCCCTCCACTTT CASRPATFHRISSYNSPLHF
TRBJ2-7 TRBV7-4 - - TGTGCCAGCAGCTTACCTAGGACTAACGCCTACGAGCAGTACTTC CASSLPRTNAYEQYF
TRBJ2-7 TRBV7-9 TRBD1 - TGTGCCAGCAGCTTAACCGCCGGGACAGGTTACGAGCAGTACTTC CASSLTAGTGYEQYF
TRBJ2-5 TRBV6-5 TRBD1 many TGTGCCAGCACGTTGACAGGGGGCATGGGCGAGACCCAGTACTTC CASTLTGGMGETQYF
TRBJ1-1 TRBV5-5 - - TGTGCCAGCAGCTTTGAGGACACTGAAGCTTTCTTT CASSFEDTEAFF
TRBJ2-2 TRBV3-1 - few TGTGCCAGCAGCCGAACGACAGTGAACACCGGGGAGCTGTTTTTT CASSRTTVNTGELFF
TRBJ2-7 TRBV20-1 TRBD2 - TGCAGTGCTAGAGGGCGGGGGGTCGTTTCCTACGAGCAGTGCTTC CSARGRGVVSYEQCF
TRBJ2-7 TRBV9 - - TGTGCCAGCAGCGTAGTAGGGGCGGGCGAGCAGTACTTC CASSVVGAGEQYF
TRBJ2-7 TRBV10-3 - many TGTGCCATCAGTGAGGGGCCGTCCTACGAGCAGTACTTC CAISEGPSYEQYF
TRBJ1-1 TRBV12-3/TRBV12-4 - few TGTGCCAGCCGCGAGTTGGGGGCTGAAGCTTTCTTT CASRELGAEAFF
TRBJ1-2 TRBV10-3 TRBD1 - TGTGCCATCGGCTCGGACAGGGGGGTCTATGGCTACACCTTC CAIGSDRGVYGYTF
TRBJ1-1 TRBV15 - - TGTGCCACCAGCAGGGATGCAGGAGGCCCTGAAGCTTTCTTT CATSRDAGGPEAFF
TRBJ2-2 TRBV2 - many TGTGCCAGTAATGCCGCGAACACCGGGGAGCTGTTTTTT CASNAANTGELFF
TRBJ2-7 TRBV29-1 TRBD2 - TGCAGCGCCCTACTAGCGGGCGGCGAGCAGTACTTC CSALLAGGEQYF
TRBJ2-7 TRBV10-3 TRBD2 - TGTGCCATCAAACCTAGCGGGAGGCCGGAGCAGTACTTC CAIKPSGRPEQYF
TRBJ2-5 TRBV7-9 - - TGTGCCAGCGCAGGTGGATCTGGGGCCCGAGGGGAGACCCAGTACTTC CASAGGSGARGETQYF
TRBJ1-2 TRBV28 - - TGTGCCAGCAGTCCAGAGATAATCGGGGTAGTCTTC CASSPEIIGVVF
TRBJ1-2 TRBV19 - - TGTGCCAGTCGCTATACACAGGGATCGCACTATGGCTACACCTTC CASRYTQGSHYGYTF
TRBJ2-5 TRBV6-2/TRBV6-3 - few TGTGCCAGCAGTCAGCTAATCTTGGAGACCCAGTACTTC CASSQLILETQYF
TRBJ2-7 TRBV10-3 TRBD2 - TGTGCCATCAGTGAGTGGCGGGAGTCGGGTGAGCAGTACTTC CAISEWRESGEQYF
TRBJ1-2 TRBV29-1 TRBD1 few TGCAGTGCGCAGGGGGCGAACTATGGCTACACCTTC CSAQGANYGYTF
TRBJ2-5 TRBV15 - - TGTGCCACCAGCAGAGATGGGTACCAAGAGACCCAGTACTTC CATSRDGYQETQYF
TRBJ2-7 TRBV5-5 TRBD2 few TGTGCCAGCAGCCAAGACCAGCGGGGGGCCTACGAGCAGTACTTC CASSQDQRGAYEQYF
TRBJ2-2 TRBV15 - - TGTGCCACCAGCAGAGACCAGGGAGGCACCGGGGAGCTGTTTTTT CATSRDQGGTGELFF
TRBJ1-4 TRBV10-3 - - TGTGACAGCAGTTACGCACGCGGAGATGAAAAACTGTTTTTT CDSSYARGDEKLFF
TRBJ2-7 TRBV7-9 TRBD1 - TGTGCCAGCAGGTTCGGGACAGAGAACACCGAGCAGTACTTC CASRFGTENTEQYF
TRBJ1-4 TRBV29-1 - few TGCAGCGTTGTGGGGACCCGGGGACTGTTTTTT CSVVGTRGLFF
TRBJ2-5 TRBV6-5 - few TGTGCCAGCAGCACCACAACAAGCGGAGAAGAGACCCAGTACTTC CASSTTTSGEETQYF
TRBJ1-2 TRBV7-2 TRBD1 - TGCGCCAGCAGCCAAGATTGGGGACAGGGATATGGCTACACCTTC CASSQDWGQGYGYTF
TRBJ2-7 TRBV25-1 TRBD2 - TGTGCCAGCAGTTTAAGGACGGCTAGCGGGATCTCCTACGAGCAGTACTTC CASSLRTASGISYEQYF
TRBJ2-5 TRBV5-1 - many TGCGCCAGCAGCGCGGGCCGATTGGAGACCCAGTACTTC CASSAGRLETQYF
TRBJ1-6 TRBV12-3/TRBV12-4 TRBD1 - TGTGCCAGCAGTTTGACTATTACAGGGGGCAATTCACCCCTCCACTTT CASSLTITGGNSPLHF
TRBJ2-7 TRBV6-2/TRBV6-3 TRBD2 - TGTGCCAGCAGTTGGAGACACCGGACTAGCGGGCGCTACGAGCAGTACTTC CASSWRHRTSGRYEQYF
TRBJ2-5 TRBV10-3 TRBD1 few TGTGCCATCAGACAGAACGGGACAGGGGGCGCTTGGGAGACCCAGTACTTC CAIRQNGTGGAWETQYF
TRBJ2-7 TRBV6-1 - - TGTGCCAGCAGTGACAGGGGTCAGTTCCGTTACGAGCAGTACTTC CASSDRGQFRYEQYF
TRBJ1-6 TRBV10-3 - many TGTGCCACCATGACATCGACCAATTCACCCCTCCACTTT CATMTSTNSPLHF
TRBJ1-2 TRBV10-3 TRBD1 once TGTGCCATCATAGGGACAGACTATGGCTACACCTTC CAIIGTDYGYTF
TRBJ2-6 TRBV7-9 - - TGTGCCAGCAGCCTAAATGGGGCCAACGTCCTGACTTTC CASSLNGANVLTF
TRBJ2-7 TRBV6-2/TRBV6-3 - many TGTGCCAGCAGTTACGAGGGGCTGGAGCAGTACTTC CASSYEGLEQYF
TRBJ1-1 TRBV10-2 - - TGCGCCAGCAGTGCTAGGTCCGTTATGAACACTGAAGCTTTCTTT CASSARSVMNTEAFF
TRBJ2-5 TRBV7-2 - - TGCGCCAGCAGCCAGGCGAAGGCCCCGGGACTCCAGACCCAGTACTTC CASSQAKAPGLQTQYF
TRBJ2-1 TRBV12-3/TRBV12-4 - - TGTGCCACCTCGCGCGAGGGCCGCTACAATGAGCAGTTCTTC CATSREGRYNEQFF
TRBJ2-7 TRBV27 TRBD2 - TGTGCCAGCAGTCCCTTAACTAGCGACTACGAGCAGTACTTC CASSPLTSDYEQYF
TRBJ1-4 TRBV7-9 TRBD1 - TGTGCCAGCAGCACGCCGGGACAGGGTGAAAAACTGTTTTTT CASSTPGQGEKLFF
TRBJ1-1 TRBV6-2/TRBV6-3 TRBD1 many TGTGCCAGCAGGCAACAGGGGTACACTGAAGCTTTCTTT CASRQQGYTEAFF
TRBJ1-1 TRBV7-2 - many TGTGCCAGCAGGGGGGTGGGGATCGGGACTGAAGCTTTCTTT CASRGVGIGTEAFF
TRBJ1-5 TRBV28 TRBD1 - TGTGCCAGCAGTTTGGGGACAGGGCCCCAGCATTTT CASSLGTGPQHF
TRBJ1-1 TRBV9 - - TGTGCCAGCAGCGTAGTCGTTGGGGGGGAGGGGTTTGGCACTGAAGCTTTCTTT CASSVVVGGEGFGTEAFF
TRBJ2-7 TRBV15 TRBD1 many TGTGCCACCAGCAGATCAGGGGGATACGAGCAGTACTTC CATSRSGGYEQYF